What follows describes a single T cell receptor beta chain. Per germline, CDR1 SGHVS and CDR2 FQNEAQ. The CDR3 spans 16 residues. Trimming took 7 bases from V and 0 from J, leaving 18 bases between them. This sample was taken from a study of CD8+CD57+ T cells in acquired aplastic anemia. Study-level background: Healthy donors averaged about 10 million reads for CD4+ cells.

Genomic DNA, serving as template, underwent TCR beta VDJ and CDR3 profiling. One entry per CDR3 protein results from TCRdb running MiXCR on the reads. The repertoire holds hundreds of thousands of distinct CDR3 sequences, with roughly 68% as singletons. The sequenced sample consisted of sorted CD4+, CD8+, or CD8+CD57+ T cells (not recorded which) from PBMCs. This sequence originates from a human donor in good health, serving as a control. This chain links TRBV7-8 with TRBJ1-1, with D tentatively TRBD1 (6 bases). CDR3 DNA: TGTGCCAGCATCGAGACGGGGGCAAGGATGAACACTGAAGCTTTCTTT. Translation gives CASIETGARMNTEAFF.